These 26 T cell receptor beta chains were sequenced from one sample in a study of blood T cell repertoires in COVID-19. The assay was immunoSEQ multiplex PCR, and TCRdb's table has in-frame clones only and misses some. This sample has around 280,000 clones, with around nine tenths found just once. The sequencing input was peripheral blood. These receptor sequences come from a man between 70 and 80 years old with acute or convalescent COVID-19.

The chain links TRBV14 to TRBJ1-5; D call uncertain. The V gene's germline CDR1 is SGHDN and CDR2 FVKESK. The CDR3 is 13 amino acids. The ends were cut back, 1 base at V and 10 bases at J, with 11 bases in the middle. Here the CDR3 DNA reads TGTGCCAGCAGCCAAGCTACCAACAGCCCCCAGCATTTT. Protein product: CASSQATNSPQHF.

The chain carries TRBV5-1 and TRBJ2-2; no definite D call. Germline values: CDR1 SGHRS, CDR2 YFSETQ. The V and J ends lost 3 bases and 0 bases respectively, with 6 bases between them. This CDR3 is 14 amino acids long. The chain's CDR3 is CASSSMSNTGELFF. The CDR3 DNA sequence: TGCGCCAGCAGCTCCATGTCGAACACCGGGGAGCTGTTTTTT. The full variable domain, in which reference TRBV5-1 and TRBJ2-2 provide the parts outside the CDR3, is KAGVTQTPRYLIKTRGQQVTLSCSPISGHRSVSWYQQTPGQGLQFLFEYFSETQRNKGNFPGRFSGRQFSNSRSEMNVSTLELGDSALYLCASSSMSNTGELFFGEGSRLTVL.

This chain connects TRBV6-5 to TRBJ2-5; tentatively, D is TRBD1 (5 bases). Germline lookup yields CDR1 MNHEY and CDR2 SVGAGI. Trimming removed 10 bases at V and 0 bases at J, with 9 bases between. The CDR3 length is 12 residues. In DNA form, the CDR3 reads TGTGCCACCAGACAGAACCAAGAGACCCAGTACTTC. This encodes CATRQNQETQYF.

The chain employs TRBV24-1 and TRBJ2-4, with 12 bases fitting TRBD1. After removal of 3 bases from V and 9 bases from J, the junction contained 5 bases not matched to a gene. Looked up from germline, CDR1 is KGHDR and CDR2 is SFDVKD. The CDR3 extends over 15 amino acids. Here the CDR3 DNA reads TGTGCCACCAGTGATCCCGGGACAGGGGGCAGCATTCAGTACTTC. This translates into CATSDPGTGGSIQYF.

The chain couples TRBV19 to TRBJ2-3; the match to TRBD2 covers 8 bases. With 7 bases clipped from V and 4 bases from J, the junction kept 7 bases outside the gene matches. Germline CDR1 LNHDA, CDR2 SQIVND (reference sequence). The CDR3 spans 14 residues. In nucleotides, the CDR3 is TGTGCCAGTAAGGGGGGACTAGTTGCAGATACGCAGTATTTT. Its protein is CASKGGLVADTQYF. Complete variable domain (other parts from reference TRBV19 and TRBJ2-3): DGGITQSPKYLFRKEGQNVTLSCEQNLNHDAMYWYRQDPGQGLRLIYYSQIVNDFQKGDIAEGYSVSREKKESFPLTVTSAQKNPTAFYLCASKGGLVADTQYFGPGTRLTVL.

The CDR3 sequence is CASTSVQGLSYNEQFF. DNA of the CDR3: TGTGCCAGCACCTCGGTTCAGGGGCTTTCCTACAATGAGCAGTTCTTC. The genes are TRBV5-4 and TRBJ2-1; D perhaps matches TRBD1 (6 bases). This CDR3 has 16 residues. Germline V gene data show CDR1 as SGHNT and CDR2 as YYREEE (reference sequence). Trimming stripped 6 bases from V and 1 base from J, with 17 bases between.

As DNA, the CDR3 is TGTGCCAGCAGGGGACAGGGGAACAATGAGCAGTTCTTC. It is translated as CASRGQGNNEQFF. The chain combines TRBV12-3 or TRBV12-4 with TRBJ2-1, with TRBD1 matching over 10 bases. After removal of 6 bases from V and 5 bases from J, the junction contained 1 base not matched to a gene. This CDR3 spans 13 amino acids.

The V gene is TRBV6-1, the J gene TRBJ1-5, with D unresolved. V was clipped by 0 bases and J by 13 bases, with 10 bases between them. This CDR3 contains 12 residues. Germline loops: CDR1 MNHNS, CDR2 SASEGT. Here the CDR3 DNA reads TGTGCCAGCAGTGAAGCCGGGGAGATTCAGCATTTT. Encoded protein: CASSEAGEIQHF.

V usage is TRBV24-1 and J usage is TRBJ1-2; the match to TRBD1 covers 12 bases. The CDR3 extends over 17 amino acids. The germline V gene encodes CDR1 KGHDR and CDR2 SFDVKD. J gave up 3 bases and V 4 bases, and 8 bases lay outside the gene matches. The DNA for the CDR3 is TGTGCCACCAGTGACCCCGGGACAGGGGGCCCCGACTATGGCTACACCTTC. Translated: CATSDPGTGGPDYGYTF.

The chain links TRBV5-4 to TRBJ2-2; possible D gene TRBD2, 6 bases. The germline gives CDR1 SGHNT, CDR2 YYREEE (reference sequence). CDR3 size: 15 residues. V was trimmed by 2 bases and J by 5 bases, leaving 13 bases between them. This chain's CDR3 is CASSLPIAGTGELFF. The CDR3 DNA reads TGTGCCAGCAGCTTACCGATCGCGGGGACCGGGGAGCTGTTTTTT. The full variable domain, its missing parts supplied by reference TRBV5-4 and TRBJ2-2, is ETGVTQSPTHLIKTRGQQVTLRCSSQSGHNTVSWYQQALGQGPQFIFQYYREEENGRGNFPPRFSGLQFPNYSSELNVNALELDDSALYLCASSLPIAGTGELFFGEGSRLTVL.

CDR3 coding DNA: TGCGCCAGCAGCCGGGACAGGGGTTCGGACGAGCAGTACTTC. This codes for CASSRDRGSDEQYF. This rearrangement joins TRBV5-1 to TRBJ2-7; 10 nucleotides line up with TRBD1. Germline V gene data show CDR1 as SGHRS and CDR2 as YFSETQ. This CDR3 is 14 amino acids long. The ends lost 4 bases at V and 5 bases at J; junction bases unmatched: 6.

Of note for this clone: Other DNA sequences in the same sample also yield this CDR3. The chain recombines TRBV28 with TRBJ2-5; 9 bases line up with TRBD2. V was pared by 2 bases and J by 5 bases, with 0 bases of the junction left unmatched. The germline CDR1 and CDR2 sequences are MDHEN and SYDVKM. This CDR3 has 13 residues. The CDR3 spells CASSLAGGETQYF. In DNA, the CDR3 is TGTGCCAGCAGTTTAGCGGGGGGGGAGACCCAGTACTTC.

A word on this clone: A junction end diverges from the germline sequence, so it may reflect a read error. This chain joins TRBV18 and TRBJ2-2; D not resolved. Germline V CDR1 and CDR2: KGHSH, LQKENI. The CDR3 covers 16 residues. The CDR3 nucleotides are TGTGCCAGCTCCCGATACGAGGAGAGGAACAACGGGGAGCTGTTTTTT. It codes for CASSRYEERNNGELFF. The full variable domain, rest sourced from reference TRBV18 and TRBJ2-2, is NAGVMQNPRHLVRRRGQEARLRCSPMKGHSHVYWYRQLPEEGLKFMVYLQKENIIDESGMPKERFSAEFPKEGPSILRIQQVVRGDSAAYFCASSRYEERNNGELFFGEGSRLTVL.

This clone occurred a few times. The V call is TRBV21-1, the J call TRBJ2-1; the DNA was not compared with TRBD1, the D call given in the table. TRBV21-1 is given as a pseudogene. The CDR3 consists of 14 residues. The CDR3 DNA sequence: TGTGCTCATGGGCCGGGACAGGGGAGGAATGAGCAGTTCTTC. This gives the protein CAHGPGQGRNEQFF.

The chain has TRBV28 and TRBJ2-7; possibly TRBD1 for D (6 bases). CDR1 MDHEN and CDR2 SYDVKM come from the germline V gene. V dropped 6 bases and J dropped 2 bases, with 14 bases sitting between them. The CDR3 has 14 residues. The CDR3 loop reads CASRTGTRTYEQYF. For the CDR3, the DNA is TGTGCCAGCAGAACCGGGACAAGGACCTACGAGCAGTACTTC. The full variable domain, rest sourced from reference TRBV28 and TRBJ2-7, is DVKVTQSSRYLVKRTGEKVFLECVQDMDHENMFWYRQDPGLGLRLIYFSYDVKMKEKGDIPEGYSVSREKKERFSLILESASTNQTSMYLCASRTGTRTYEQYFGPGTRLTVT.

The rearrangement joins TRBV5-4 to TRBJ1-1, with TRBD1 matching over 7 bases. In germline, CDR1 is SGHNT, CDR2 YYREEE (reference sequence). CDR3 size: 13 residues. The V and J ends lost 3 bases and 2 bases, in that order; junction bases with no gene match: 1. The CDR3 DNA sequence: TGTGCCAGCAGCTGGGACAGCAACACTGAAGCTTTCTTT. The encoded protein is CASSWDSNTEAFF. Using reference TRBV5-4 and TRBJ1-1 for the parts outside the CDR3, the full variable domain is ETGVTQSPTHLIKTRGQQVTLRCSSQSGHNTVSWYQQALGQGPQFIFQYYREEENGRGNFPPRFSGLQFPNYSSELNVNALELDDSALYLCASSWDSNTEAFFGQGTRLTVV.

This clone has a single count. The rearrangement links TRBV5-4 to TRBJ2-5; 8 positions agree with TRBD2. CDR1 is SGHNT and CDR2 is YYREEE in the germline V gene (reference sequence). The V and J ends lost 3 bases and 1 base, in that order; junction bases with no gene match: 2. The CDR3 is 14 amino acids. CDR3 DNA: TGTGCCAGCAGCTCTAGCGGGCCCCAAGAGACCCAGTACTTC. It encodes CASSSSGPQETQYF.

The V and J genes are TRBV7-2 and TRBJ2-3, with 9 bases fitting TRBD2. The CDR3 has 16 residues. V lost 1 base to trimming and J lost 5 bases; unmatched junction nucleotides: 7. Germline loops: CDR1 SGHTA, CDR2 FQGNSA. DNA for the CDR3: TGTGCCAGCAGCTTAGTCGTCGCGGGGGGGGTAGATACGCAGTATTTT. Residues: CASSLVVAGGVDTQYF.

The J gene is TRBJ2-2, the V gene TRBV11-2, with D unclear. Germline V lookup: CDR1 SGHAT, CDR2 FQNNGV. The CDR3 is made up of 12 amino acids. V was trimmed by 5 bases and J by 8 bases, leaving 9 bases between them. CDR3 sequence (DNA): TGTGCCAGCAGCGCTTTGGCTGGGGAGCTGTTTTTT. It encodes CASSALAGELFF.

This chain links TRBV5-1 with TRBJ2-1; D unclear. This CDR3 is built from 16 residues. Germline CDR1 is SGHRS and CDR2 is YFSETQ. V was cut by 0 bases and J by 1 base, with 11 bases left in between. CDR3 in amino acids: CASSLGSSLSYNEQFF. The DNA for the CDR3 is TGCGCCAGCAGCTTGGGTAGCAGCCTTTCCTACAATGAGCAGTTCTTC.

V and J are TRBV7-2 and TRBJ1-2; weak D call: TRBD1 (6 bases). V shed 6 bases and J shed 7 bases, with 15 bases lying between them. The CDR3 totals 13 residues. Germline CDR1 reads SGHTA; CDR2 reads FQGNSA. CDR3 sequence (DNA): TGTGCCAGCAGATCTACCTCAGGGGCTGGCTACACCTTC. Translated, it gives CASRSTSGAGYTF. Full variable domain (rest looked up from reference TRBV7-2 and TRBJ1-2): GAGVSQSPSNKVTEKGKDVELRCDPISGHTALYWYRQSLGQGLEFLIYFQGNSAPDKSGLPSDRFSAERTGGSVSTLTIQRTQQEDSAVYLCASRSTSGAGYTFGSGTRLTVV.

This clone came up once. The same CDR3 also results from other DNA sequences found in this sample. The genes are TRBV18 and TRBJ1-4; 9 positions match TRBD1. The CDR3 covers 15 residues. Per the germline V gene, CDR1 is KGHSH and CDR2 is LQKENI. J was trimmed by 3 bases and V by 3 bases; bases with no gene match: 2. The CDR3, as DNA: TGTGCCAGCTCACCCCGACAGGGGGCTAATGAAAAACTGTTTTTT. This sequence encodes CASSPRQGANEKLFF.

CDR3 sequence (DNA): TGTGCCAGCAGCGTAGATACAGGGTGGTCCGCCGGGGAGCTGTTTTTT. This gives the protein CASSVDTGWSAGELFF. The chain combines TRBV9 with TRBJ2-2, with D perhaps TRBD1 (6 bases). The V gene's germline CDR1 is SGDLS and CDR2 YYNGEE. Trimming cost V 0 bases and J 6 bases, with 15 bases left between them. CDR3 size: 16 residues.

The gene calls are TRBV28 and TRBJ1-6, with TRBD1 matching 7 bases. The CDR3 is 15 residues long. The germline gives CDR1 MDHEN, CDR2 SYDVKM. V dropped 3 bases and J dropped 5; count of bases not matched to a gene: 4. CDR3 coding DNA: TGTGCCAGCAGTTTGGGGGACAGAGATAATTCACCCCTCCACTTT. Translated: CASSLGDRDNSPLHF.

The rearrangement links TRBV28 to TRBJ2-3, with 10 nucleotides matching TRBD2. CDR1 MDHEN and CDR2 SYDVKM come from the germline V gene. This CDR3 region has 18 residues. V shed 2 bases and J 2 bases; nucleotides not matched to a gene: 10. This CDR3 reads CASSLDPAGGPHTDTQYF. CDR3 DNA sequence: TGTGCCAGCAGTTTAGATCCAGCGGGAGGGCCCCACACAGATACGCAGTATTTT.

This sequence joins TRBV7-2 and TRBJ2-7, with 8 bases matching TRBD2. The CDR3 is 13 amino acids. Germline values: CDR1 SGHTA, CDR2 FQGNSA. J gave up 3 bases and V 5 bases, and 3 bases lay outside the gene matches. CDR3 DNA sequence: TGTGCCAGCAGCGAGAGCGGGAGCTACGAGCAGTACTTC. Translated: CASSESGSYEQYF.